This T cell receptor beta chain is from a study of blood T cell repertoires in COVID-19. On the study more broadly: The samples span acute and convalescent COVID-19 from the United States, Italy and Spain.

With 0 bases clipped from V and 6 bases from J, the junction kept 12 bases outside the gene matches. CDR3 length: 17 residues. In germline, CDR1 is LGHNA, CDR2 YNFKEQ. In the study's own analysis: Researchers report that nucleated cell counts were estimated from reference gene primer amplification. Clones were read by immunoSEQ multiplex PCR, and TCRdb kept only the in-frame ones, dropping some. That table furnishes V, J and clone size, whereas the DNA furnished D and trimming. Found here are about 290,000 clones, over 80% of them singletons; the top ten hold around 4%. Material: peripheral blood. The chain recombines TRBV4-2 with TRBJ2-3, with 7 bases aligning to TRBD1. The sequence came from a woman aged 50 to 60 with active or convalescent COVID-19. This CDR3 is CASSQELRGTARDTQYF. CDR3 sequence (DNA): TGTGCCAGCAGCCAAGAACTAAGAGGGACAGCGCGTGATACGCAGTATTTT.